This T cell receptor (beta chain) was observed in a study of cytomegalovirus exposure and HLA in healthy donors. Researchers ran the PCR with 60 Vbeta and 13 Jbeta primers. Generated by immunoSEQ multiplex PCR, the TCRdb table keeps only in-frame clones and is missing some. In the table there are roughly 140,000 clones, about 76% of which are singletons. With V trimmed by 5 bases and J by 9 bases, 7 bases remained unmatched. The CDR3 consists of 12 residues. Germline CDR1 is SGHTA and CDR2 is FQGNSA. The clonotype originates from a human donor in good health. The specimen sequenced was PBMCs. The chain has TRBV7-2 and TRBJ2-7; TRBD1 agrees at 7 bases. The CDR3 DNA reads as TGTGCCAGCAGCAAAGACAGGGCGCGGCAGTACTTC. This encodes CASSKDRARQYF.